This T cell receptor (beta chain) was captured by sequencing in a study of blood T cell repertoires in COVID-19. Clones were sequenced by immunoSEQ multiplex PCR, and TCRdb holds only the in-frame ones, with some missing. Among approximately 80,000 clones listed, approximately 86% were seen once. The CDR3 contains 14 residues. Germline values: CDR1 SGHTA, CDR2 FQGNSA. Trimming removed 5 bases from V and 4 bases from J; junction bases left unmatched: 5. The source of this sequence is a man aged 40-49 years with acute or convalescent COVID-19. Source material: peripheral blood. The chain combines TRBV7-2 with TRBJ2-3; TRBD2 agrees at 8 bases. Written as DNA, the CDR3 is TGTGCCAGCAGCCCCGGGACTAGTTCAGATACGCAGTATTTT. This encodes CASSPGTSSDTQYF.